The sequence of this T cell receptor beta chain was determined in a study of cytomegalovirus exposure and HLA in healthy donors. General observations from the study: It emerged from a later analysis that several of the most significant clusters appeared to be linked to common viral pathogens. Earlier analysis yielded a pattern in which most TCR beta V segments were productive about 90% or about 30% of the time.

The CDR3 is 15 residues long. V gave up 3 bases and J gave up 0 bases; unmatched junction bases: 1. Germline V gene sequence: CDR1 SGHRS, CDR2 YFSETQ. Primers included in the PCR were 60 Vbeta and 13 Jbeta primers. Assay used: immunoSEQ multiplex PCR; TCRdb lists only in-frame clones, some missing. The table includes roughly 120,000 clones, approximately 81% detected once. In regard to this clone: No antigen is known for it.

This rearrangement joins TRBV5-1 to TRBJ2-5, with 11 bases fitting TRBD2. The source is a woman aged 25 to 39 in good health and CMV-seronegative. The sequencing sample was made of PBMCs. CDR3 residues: CASSWGLADQETQYF. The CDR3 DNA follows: TGCGCCAGCAGCTGGGGACTAGCGGACCAAGAGACCCAGTACTTC. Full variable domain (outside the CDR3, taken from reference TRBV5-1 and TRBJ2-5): KAGVTQTPRYLIKTRGQQVTLSCSPISGHRSVSWYQQTPGQGLQFLFEYFSETQRNKGNFPGRFSGRQFSNSRSEMNVSTLELGDSALYLCASSWGLADQETQYFGPGTRLLVL.